This T cell receptor beta chain was recorded in a study of T cells in Graves' hyperthyroidism and ophthalmopathy. At the level of the study: Before treatment of any kind, peripheral blood was taken at initial diagnosis.

The study based diagnoses on clinical symptoms, serum thyroxine and TRAb, thyroid ultrasound and orbital computed tomography. Amplified regions were TCR beta CDR3 sequences from RNA transcripts. The HTBI primer set served for first-round RT-PCR of the TCR CDR3. TCRdb reprocessed the multiplex PCR reads via MiXCR and lists one record per CDR3 protein. The sample shows some 350,000 distinct CDR3 sequences, about 16% of them seen only once. The sample taken for sequencing was blood. This receptor was identified in a woman aged 55-69 years with Graves' ophthalmopathy.

In DNA, the CDR3 is TGTGCCATCCAGCAGGGGGGAAAGTCCTACGAGCAGTACTTC. Its translation: CAIQQGGKSYEQYF. The genes are TRBV28 and TRBJ2-7, with a possible D match to TRBD1 (7 bases). The CDR3 covers 14 residues. Germline CDR1 and CDR2: MDHEN and SYDVKM. The germline V and J ends were trimmed by 10 bases and 1 base, with 17 bases remaining between them.